Below are 20 T cell receptor beta chains sequenced from a single sample in a study of early T cells in non-severe SARS-CoV-2 infection. Using its own MiXCR run on the 5' RACE reads, TCRdb lists one record per CDR3 protein. In the table there are about 80,000 distinct CDR3 sequences, 9% to 14% of which are singletons. The sequencing sample was made of whole blood. Receptor source: an adult who was a healthcare worker with PCR-confirmed SARS-CoV-2 infection or an uninfected control (not recorded which).

This clonotype was observed a few times. The chain recombines TRBV20-1 with TRBJ2-7, with D uncertain. CDR1 is DFQATT, CDR2 SNEGSKA, per germline (reference sequence). The V and J ends lost 1 base and 3 bases respectively, with 7 bases between them. The CDR3 sequence is 12 residues long. The CDR3 protein is CSARVPGYEQYF. The CDR3 nucleotides read TGCAGTGCTAGAGTGCCAGGCTACGAGCAGTACTTC.

This clonotype was seen at least ten times. The chain has TRBV6-6 and TRBJ2-7; D uncertain. This CDR3 has 11 residues. Looked up from germline, CDR1 is MNHNY and CDR2 is SVGAGI (reference sequence). V lost 2 bases to trimming and J lost 2 bases, with 1 base between them. The CDR3 bases are TGTGCCAGCAGTTACACCTACGAGCAGTACTTC. Protein product: CASSYTYEQYF.

This clonotype was found many times. The V call is TRBV5-4, the J call TRBJ1-1; the match to TRBD1 covers 10 bases. The CDR3 spans 14 residues. J was trimmed by 4 bases and V by 4 bases; bases with no gene match: 4. The germline CDR1 and CDR2 sequences are SGHNT and YYREEE (reference sequence). The CDR3, as DNA: TGTGCCAGCAGCCTAGACAGGGGGCGCACTGAAGCTTTCTTT. It encodes CASSLDRGRTEAFF.

About this clonotype: This could be a read error, since a much larger clone is one nucleotide away. The rearrangement links TRBV11-2 to TRBJ2-2; 7 nucleotides agree with TRBD2. With V trimmed by 4 bases and J by 0 bases, 11 bases remained unmatched. This CDR3 is 18 amino acids long. Germline CDR1 SGHAT, CDR2 FQNNGV. DNA of the CDR3: TGTGCCAGCAGCTCCCCAAGTGGGGGGGTGGCGAACACCGGGGAGCTGTTTTTT. Translating it yields CASSSPSGGVANTGELFF.

This chain connects TRBV29-1 to TRBJ2-3; D is unresolved. Trimming cost V 3 bases and J 6 bases, with 1 base left between them. Germline V gene data show CDR1 as SQVTM and CDR2 as ANQGSEA. The CDR3 extends over 9 amino acids. The CDR3 coding sequence is TGCAGCGTTGATGATACGCAGTATTTT. Its translation: CSVDDTQYF.

This clonotype has at least ten counts. The V gene is TRBV6-2 or TRBV6-3, the J gene TRBJ2-5; TRBD2 is a possible D gene (5 bases). Germline V gene sequence: CDR1 MNHEY, CDR2 SVGEGT. The CDR3 contains 17 residues. The ends were cut back, 5 bases at V and 1 base at J, with 20 bases in the middle. This CDR3 reads CASSRPVMRGPQETQYF. CDR3 coding DNA: TGTGCCAGCAGTCGACCCGTAATGAGAGGGCCCCAAGAGACCCAGTACTTC.

The chain employs TRBV30 and TRBJ2-3; D gene unclear. Trimming left V 2 bases short and J 8 bases short, with 11 bases between. Germline CDR1 GTSNPN, CDR2 SVGIG (reference sequence). This CDR3 comprises 12 residues. CDR3 DNA: TGTGCCTGGAGTCCCCCCTCTCCTACGCAGTATTTT. This translates into CAWSPPSPTQYF.

This clonotype is classed as medium-sized. V gene TRBV6-1 combines with J gene TRBJ2-7; D is undetermined. CDR1 is MNHNS, CDR2 SASEGT, per germline. V lost 1 base, J lost 1 base, and 8 bases lay in between. The CDR3 has 14 amino acids. The CDR3 reads CASSEEPRSYEQYF. CDR3 bases: TGTGCCAGCAGTGAAGAGCCCAGATCCTACGAGCAGTACTTC.

V and J are TRBV11-1 and TRBJ2-7, with D unresolved. CDR1 and CDR2 from the germline V gene are SGHAT and FQDESV (reference sequence). The CDR3 covers 15 residues. V lost 4 bases to trimming and J lost 0 bases, with 13 bases between them. CDR3 nucleotides: TGTGCCAGCAGCTCCAGTCCGGGCAGCTCCTACGAGCAGTACTTC. Translation gives CASSSSPGSSYEQYF.

The chain employs TRBV12-5 and TRBJ1-1; D unclear. The V end was cut by 7 bases, the J end by 8 bases, with 20 bases between. This CDR3 comprises 14 residues. From germline, CDR1 is LGHNT and CDR2 FRNRAP. The CDR3 region is CASDPFGLAEEAFF. Written as DNA, the CDR3 is TGTGCTAGTGACCCCTTCGGTTTAGCTGAAGAAGCTTTCTTT.

This clonotype was observed at least ten times. The chain uses TRBV18 and TRBJ1-5; 8 bases line up with TRBD1. This CDR3 region has 14 residues. From germline, CDR1 is KGHSH and CDR2 LQKENI. The V segment lost 6 bases and the J segment 7 bases; nucleotides outside the gene matches: 8. DNA of the CDR3: TGTGCCAGCTCTGCGGACAGGGTAGGACAGCCCCAGCATTTT. This gives the protein CASSADRVGQPQHF.

V is TRBV4-2 and J is TRBJ2-7; 13 positions match TRBD2. Germline-derived CDR1 and CDR2 are LGHNA and YNFKEQ. The CDR3 length is 14 residues. Trimming removed 8 bases from V and 3 bases from J; junction bases left unmatched: 4. The CDR3 DNA reads as TGTGCCAGCGGACTAGCGGGGGCTGACTACGAGCAGTACTTC. Its translation: CASGLAGADYEQYF.

This sequence joins TRBV2 and TRBJ2-4; D is undetermined. V lost 8 bases, J lost 6 bases, and 8 bases lay in between. Germline V gene sequence: CDR1 SNHLY, CDR2 FYNNEI. CDR3 length: 11 amino acids. CDR3 amino acids: CASGRLNIQYF. In DNA form, the CDR3 reads TGTGCCAGCGGTCGGTTAAACATTCAGTACTTC. The full variable domain, rest sourced from reference TRBV2 and TRBJ2-4, is EPEVTQTPSHQVTQMGQEVILRCVPISNHLYFYWYRQILGQKVEFLVSFYNNEISEKSEIFDDQFSVERPDGSNFTLKIRSTKLEDSAMYFCASGRLNIQYFGAGTRLSVL.

This clonotype was counted many times. The chain carries TRBV13 and TRBJ2-1, with D possibly matching TRBD1 (5 bases). The CDR3 extends over 15 amino acids. In germline, CDR1 is PRHDT, CDR2 FYEKMQ (reference sequence). V was cut by 2 bases and J by 6 bases, with 14 bases left in between. The DNA of the CDR3 is TGTGCCAGCAGCTTATCCGGCAGGGCCCTCAATGAGCAGTTCTTC. Translated, it gives CASSLSGRALNEQFF.

This chain uses TRBV5-1 with TRBJ2-2; D not certain. This CDR3 contains 14 residues. Trimming pared 4 bases from V and 4 bases from J, leaving 11 bases between. Germline CDR1 and CDR2: SGHRS and YFSETQ. The CDR3 nucleotides are TGCGCCAGCAGCCCCAGCCCCACCACCGGGGAGCTGTTTTTT. This gives the protein CASSPSPTTGELFF.

This clonotype came up a few times. The DNA for the CDR3 is TGTGCCAGCAGGGGACAGGTTATGGGGAAGACCCAGTACTTC. Protein product: CASRGQVMGKTQYF. The chain carries TRBV6-5 and TRBJ2-5, with 8 positions matching TRBD1. This CDR3 region has 14 residues. The V segment lost 6 bases and the J segment 6 bases; nucleotides outside the gene matches: 9. Germline assignment: CDR1 MNHEY and CDR2 SVGAGI.

This clonotype occurred a few times. The V and J genes are TRBV20-1 and TRBJ2-3; D remains ambiguous. The CDR3 loop spans 16 amino acids. Trimming cost V 0 bases and J 4 bases, with 17 bases left between them. The germline gives CDR1 DFQATT, CDR2 SNEGSKA (reference sequence). CDR3 sequence: CSAREWSLGSPDTQYF. CDR3 DNA sequence: TGCAGTGCTAGAGAATGGTCCCTAGGGTCCCCAGATACGCAGTATTTT.

At least ten counts were recorded for this clonotype. V usage is TRBV6-5 and J usage is TRBJ2-3; perhaps D is TRBD1 or TRBD2 (6 bases each). The V gene's germline CDR1 is MNHEY and CDR2 SVGAGI. Trimming removed 7 bases from V and 3 bases from J, with 11 bases in between. The CDR3 is 13 residues long. The CDR3 DNA follows: TGTGCCAGCAATCGGGGGCATACAGATACGCAGTATTTT. It codes for CASNRGHTDTQYF.

This rearrangement joins TRBV10-3 to TRBJ1-3; D ambiguous. The CDR3 runs 15 residues. Germline V gene sequence: CDR1 ENHRY, CDR2 SYGVKD. V was clipped by 2 bases and J by 0 bases, with 8 bases between them. The CDR3 DNA is TGTGCCATCAGTGAGATGATTGCCTCTGGAAACACCATATATTTT. This gives the protein CAISEMIASGNTIYF.

This clonotype was seen many times. The chain is built from TRBV19 and TRBJ1-4; D is uncertain. Germline V gives CDR1 LNHDA, CDR2 SQIVND (reference sequence). Deletions cut 9 bases from V and 2 bases from J, with 7 bases between. The CDR3 totals 12 residues. The CDR3 coding sequence is TGTGCCAGCTCGAGGACTAATGAAAAACTGTTTTTT. It specifies CASSRTNEKLFF. Full variable domain (rest looked up from reference TRBV19 and TRBJ1-4): DGGITQSPKYLFRKEGQNVTLSCEQNLNHDAMYWYRQDPGQGLRLIYYSQIVNDFQKGDIAEGYSVSREKKESFPLTVTSAQKNPTAFYLCASSRTNEKLFFGSGTQLSVL.